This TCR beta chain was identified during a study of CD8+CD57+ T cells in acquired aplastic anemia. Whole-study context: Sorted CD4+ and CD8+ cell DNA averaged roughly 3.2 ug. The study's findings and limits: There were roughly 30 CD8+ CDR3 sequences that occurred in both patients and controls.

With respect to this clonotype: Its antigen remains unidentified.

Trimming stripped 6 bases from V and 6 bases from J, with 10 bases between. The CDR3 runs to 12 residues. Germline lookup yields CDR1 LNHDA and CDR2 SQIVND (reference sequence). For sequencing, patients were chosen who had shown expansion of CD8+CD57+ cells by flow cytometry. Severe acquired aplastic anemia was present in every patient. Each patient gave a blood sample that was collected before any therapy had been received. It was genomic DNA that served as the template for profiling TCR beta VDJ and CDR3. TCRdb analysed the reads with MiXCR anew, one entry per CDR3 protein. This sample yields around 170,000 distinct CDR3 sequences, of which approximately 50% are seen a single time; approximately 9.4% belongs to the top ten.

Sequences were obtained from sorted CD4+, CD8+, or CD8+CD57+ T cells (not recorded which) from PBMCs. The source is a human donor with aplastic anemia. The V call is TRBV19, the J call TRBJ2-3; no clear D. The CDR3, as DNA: TGTGCCAGTAGCCCTGGGTCCGATACGCAGTATTTT. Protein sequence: CASSPGSDTQYF.